The rows below give T cell receptor beta chains drawn from one sample of a study of cytomegalovirus exposure and HLA in healthy donors. This table comes from immunoSEQ multiplex PCR, and its TCRdb copy is limited to in-frame clones, with some not included. The sample holds more than 140,000 clones, about 80% seen once. The sample was PBMCs. Receptors were obtained from a woman aged 40-49 years in good health and CMV-seronegative. Each CDR3 is given with its conserved first and last residue. A D gene is named only where the DNA matches it firmly. A row's size may be missing; if present it is once, few, many or a size class.

v_call	clone_size	j_call	d_call	cdr3_nt	cdr3_aa
TRBV28	-	TRBJ2-1	-	TGTGCCAGCAGTTTCGGAAAGAGGAATGAGCAGTTCTTC	CASSFGKRNEQFF
TRBV4-2	-	TRBJ1-5	-	TGTGCCAGCAGCCAAGATTCGGGAGGGAGTCAGCATTTT	CASSQDSGGSQHF
TRBV27	-	TRBJ2-1	-	TGTGCCAGCACCGGTAGGCCCAGGGATGAGCAGTTCTTC	CASTGRPRDEQFF
TRBV14	-	TRBJ2-7	TRBD2	TGTGCCAGCAGCCGAAGCTTACTAGCGGGAGGAAACGAGCAGTACTTC	CASSRSLLAGGNEQYF
TRBV19	-	TRBJ2-3	TRBD2	TGTGCCAGTAGTACTCCGGGACTAGTATCAGATACGCAGTATTTT	CASSTPGLVSDTQYF
TRBV28	once	TRBJ1-3	TRBD1	TGTGCCAGCAGTTTACCACGGGACAGTGGAAACACCATATATTTT	CASSLPRDSGNTIYF
TRBV27	once	TRBJ2-1	-	TGTGCCAGCAGTCTCCTAGGGGCAGGAAGCTCCTACAATGAGCAGTTCTTC	CASSLLGAGSSYNEQFF
TRBV4-1	-	TRBJ1-1	-	TGCGCCAGCGGGGGGGCGTACACTGAAGCTTTCTTT	CASGGAYTEAFF
TRBV7-2	-	TRBJ1-3	-	TGTGCCAGCAGCCCTAACAGCGGCGGAAACACCATATATTTT	CASSPNSGGNTIYF
TRBV4-1	-	TRBJ1-3	-	TGCGCCAGCAGCGAGTTGGACTGGGGAAACACCATATATTTT	CASSELDWGNTIYF
TRBV11-2	-	TRBJ2-7	TRBD2	TGTGCCAGCAGCTTTGGGAGGGGCCGCTACGAGCAGTACTTC	CASSFGRGRYEQYF
TRBV6-5	-	TRBJ2-5	-	TGTGCCAGCAGTTTCACGACAGATGGCGGGACCCAGTACTTC	CASSFTTDGGTQYF
TRBV11-2	-	TRBJ1-1	-	TGTGCCAGCAGCGCAACCGGGGAGATGAACACTGAAGCTTTCTTT	CASSATGEMNTEAFF
TRBV30	few	TRBJ1-1	-	TGTGCCTGGAGTGGGGGAGGGTCCTCTGAAGCTTTCTTT	CAWSGGGSSEAFF
TRBV11-2	-	TRBJ2-3	-	TGTGCCAGCAGCCCCCTAGGCTCCTACCGGGATACGCAGTATTTT	CASSPLGSYRDTQYF
TRBV14	-	TRBJ1-2	-	TGTGCCAGCAGCCAAATAACAGGGTCCACTGGCTACACCTTC	CASSQITGSTGYTF
TRBV28	-	TRBJ1-6	-	TGTGCCAGCCTAGAGAGGGGGACCTATAATTCACCCCTCCACTTT	CASLERGTYNSPLHF
TRBV4-2	few	TRBJ2-6	-	TGTGCCAGCAGCCCCGGTCGGGGTGGGGCCAACGTCCTGACTTTC	CASSPGRGGANVLTF
TRBV19	-	TRBJ1-2	-	TGTGCCAGTACCCCGTTCGGAGGGGACTATGGCTACACCTTC	CASTPFGGDYGYTF
TRBV7-9	-	TRBJ2-7	-	TGTGCCAGCAGCCCGCCAGGTCAGTTCTACGAGCAGTACTTC	CASSPPGQFYEQYF
TRBV9	-	TRBJ2-7	TRBD2	TGTGCCAGCAGCCCTAGCGGGACCTTCTCCTACGAGCAGTACTTC	CASSPSGTFSYEQYF
TRBV11-2	-	TRBJ1-4	TRBD1	TGTGCCACCGTGACAGGGGTGGACGAAAAACTGTTTTTT	CATVTGVDEKLFF
TRBV2	-	TRBJ2-5	TRBD2	TGTGCCTCCCAGCGGGGGGCCCAAGAGACCCAGTACTTC	CASQRGAQETQYF
TRBV5-1	-	TRBJ2-7	TRBD1	TGCGCCAGCAGCAGCGGACAGGGCCCATACGAGCAGTACTTC	CASSSGQGPYEQYF
TRBV4-3	-	TRBJ2-3	TRBD2	TGCGCCAGCAGCCCCCTTGGGGCGGGAGTAGCGGATACGCAGTATTTT	CASSPLGAGVADTQYF
TRBV6-5	few	TRBJ1-1	-	TGTGCCAGCAGTTTCGTCGGGGGGTTTCGCGGGCCTGAAGCTTTCTTT	CASSFVGGFRGPEAFF
TRBV15	-	TRBJ1-5	-	TGTGCCACCAGCAGAGTAAATCAGCCCCAGCATTTT	CATSRVNQPQHF
TRBV7-9	-	TRBJ2-1	TRBD1	TGTGCCAGCAGCTCTCGATTTTCCGGGACAGGCGTAAATGAGCAGTTCTTC	CASSSRFSGTGVNEQFF
TRBV28	-	TRBJ2-2	-	TGTGCCAGCAGTAGCTACAGGGTCTTGACCGGGGAGCTGTTTTTT	CASSSYRVLTGELFF